What follows are 26 T cell receptor beta chains derived from one specimen sequenced in a study of blood T cells in healthy people across ages. The second PCR ran about 6 to 12 cycles with a sample-barcoded 5' primer and J-beta primers. A single record per CDR3 protein comes from TCRdb applying MiXCR to the 5' RACE reads. The sample shows about a million distinct CDR3 sequences, around 48% of them seen only once. The specimen was blood. The receptors come from a man younger than 40 in good health.

The chain recombines TRBV7-2 with TRBJ2-5; a possible D gene is TRBD2 (5 bases). The CDR3 totals 13 residues. CDR1 and CDR2 (germline): SGHTA, FQGNSA. V was trimmed by 8 bases and J by 1 base, leaving 11 bases between them. Here the CDR3 reads CASGLGSQETQYF. CDR3 nucleotide sequence: TGTGCCAGCGGCCTAGGGAGCCAAGAGACCCAGTACTTC.

This clonotype was detected only a few times. The gene calls are TRBV6-1 and TRBJ2-1; 9 bases agree with TRBD2. Germline CDR1 and CDR2: MNHNS and SASEGT. The CDR3 has 15 residues. J lost 4 bases, V lost 2 bases, and 3 bases had no gene match. In DNA form, the CDR3 reads TGTGCCAGCAGTGAACTCCTAGCGGGGTACAATGAGCAGTTCTTC. Protein: CASSELLAGYNEQFF.

This chain joins TRBV24-1 and TRBJ1-4, with no clear D. Germline V gene lookup returns CDR1 KGHDR and CDR2 SFDVKD. The CDR3 loop spans 16 amino acids. The V end lost 3 bases, the J end lost 4 bases, and 14 bases lay between the germline ends. The CDR3 loop is CATSDGGEAVNEKLFF. The CDR3, as DNA: TGTGCCACCAGTGATGGCGGGGAGGCGGTTAATGAAAAACTGTTTTTT.

The rearrangement uses TRBV27 and TRBJ2-1; TRBD1 matches at 9 bases. The CDR3 spans 15 residues. The junction had 5 bases not matched to a gene; V was cut back by 5 bases and J by 3 bases. CDR1 and CDR2 from the germline V gene are MNHEY and SMNVEV (reference sequence). Here the CDR3 DNA reads TGTGCCAGCAGTCCCGACAGGGGGTTCTACAATGAGCAGTTCTTC. The encoded protein is CASSPDRGFYNEQFF.

This clonotype was detected a few times. V and J are TRBV29-1 and TRBJ2-2; TRBD2 matches 7 bases. CDR1 and CDR2 (germline): SQVTM, ANQGSEA. After removal of 4 bases from V and 1 base from J, the junction contained 6 bases not matched to a gene. The CDR3 runs to 15 residues. The CDR3 region is CSVGAAGMNTGELFF. DNA of the CDR3: TGCAGCGTTGGAGCAGCGGGGATGAACACCGGGGAGCTGTTTTTT.

This clonotype was picked up a small number of times. The V gene is TRBV13, the J gene TRBJ1-2; 8 bases line up with TRBD1. In germline, CDR1 is PRHDT, CDR2 FYEKMQ (reference sequence). This CDR3 region has 18 residues. The J segment lost 3 bases and the V segment lost 4 bases, leaving 16 bases of the junction unmatched. CDR3 sequence reads: CASSSIREGTGEHYGYTF. DNA for the CDR3: TGTGCCAGCAGCTCGATCCGAGAAGGGACAGGAGAACACTATGGCTACACCTTC.

The genes are TRBV20-1 and TRBJ2-7; TRBD1 agrees at 10 bases. Trimming removed 0 bases from V and 2 bases from J; junction bases left unmatched: 1. The CDR3 is 14 residues long. Germline values: CDR1 DFQATT, CDR2 SNEGSKA (reference sequence). The CDR3 nucleotides read TGCAGTGCTAGAGAGGGACAGGGGACCTACGAGCAGTACTTC. Translation gives CSAREGQGTYEQYF.

This clonotype came up a few times. This chain joins TRBV5-1 and TRBJ2-1; 8 bases are a match to TRBD2. Germline loops: CDR1 SGHRS, CDR2 YFSETQ. This CDR3 is 16 amino acids long. After removal of 0 bases from V and 0 bases from J, the junction contained 2 bases not matched to a gene. The CDR3 spells CASSLAGTSSYNEQFF. The CDR3 bases are TGCGCCAGCAGCTTGGCCGGGACTAGCTCCTACAATGAGCAGTTCTTC.

This clonotype was observed a handful of times. The chain recombines TRBV7-2 with TRBJ2-1; D may correspond to TRBD1 or TRBD2 (5 bases each). CDR1 is SGHTA, CDR2 FQGNSA, per germline. The CDR3 covers 16 residues. The V and J ends lost 4 bases and 1 base respectively, with 14 bases between them. Written as DNA, the CDR3 is TGTGCCAGCAGCTATGCAGGGACGGCTTCCTACAATGAGCAGTTCTTC. It translates to CASSYAGTASYNEQFF.

In its sample, this clonotype was seen once. The genes are TRBV10-3 and TRBJ1-1; TRBD1 is a possible D gene (6 bases). The CDR3 is made up of 13 amino acids. CDR1 is ENHRY, CDR2 SYGVKD, per germline. Trimming cost V 0 bases and J 9 bases, with 11 bases left between them. The CDR3 DNA follows: TGTGCCATCAGTGAGTCGACGGGGGGCCAAGCTTTCTTT. Protein product: CAISESTGGQAFF.

This clonotype has a handful of counts. V usage is TRBV12-3 or TRBV12-4 and J usage is TRBJ2-7; TRBD1 matches 9 bases. The V segment lost 8 bases and the J segment 2 bases; nucleotides outside the gene matches: 10. CDR3 length: 15 amino acids. The CDR3 nucleotides are TGTGCCAGCCAAAATTGGGGACAGGGCACCTACGAGCAGTACTTC. The encoded protein is CASQNWGQGTYEQYF.

The chain is built from TRBV6-2 or TRBV6-3 and TRBJ2-3, with TRBD2 matching over 10 bases. J gave up 2 bases and V 8 bases, and 7 bases lay outside the gene matches. The germline V gene has CDR1 MNHEY and CDR2 SVGEGT. The CDR3 length is 15 residues. Here the CDR3 DNA reads TGTGCCAGCCGTCACAGCGGGGGGGTCACAGATACGCAGTATTTT. Encoded protein: CASRHSGGVTDTQYF.

The gene calls are TRBV9 and TRBJ2-5; D is perhaps TRBD1 (6 bases). Germline CDR1 and CDR2: SGDLS and YYNGEE. The CDR3 covers 14 residues. V was cut by 4 bases and J by 2 bases, with 12 bases left in between. CDR3 amino acids: CASSSRDNQETQYF. CDR3 nucleotides: TGTGCCAGCAGCTCACGGGACAATCAAGAGACCCAGTACTTC.

Points on this clonotype: A junction end diverges from the germline sequence, so it may reflect a read error. The V and J genes are TRBV11-2 and TRBJ2-1; no firm D call. Germline values: CDR1 SGHAT, CDR2 FQNNGV. This CDR3 region has 15 residues. CDR3 amino acids: CASSLEGSSYNERFF. DNA of the CDR3: TGTGCCAGCAGCTTAGAGGGGTCTTCCTACAATGAGCGGTTCTTC.

The V call is TRBV12-3 or TRBV12-4, the J call TRBJ2-2; 9 nucleotides agree with TRBD1. The trim removed 1 base at V and 7 bases at J, leaving 4 bases unmatched. The CDR3 runs 15 residues. The CDR3 here is CASSLEQGAFGELFF. CDR3 bases: TGTGCCAGCAGTTTAGAACAGGGGGCGTTCGGGGAGCTGTTTTTT.

The chain joins TRBV20-1 to TRBJ1-4; 7 bases are a match to TRBD1. This CDR3 has 16 residues. With V trimmed by 1 base and J by 3 bases, 8 bases remained unmatched. Germline V gene data show CDR1 as DFQATT and CDR2 as SNEGSKA (reference sequence). The CDR3 loop is CSARGVGGASNEKLFF. The CDR3 nucleotides are TGCAGTGCTAGAGGGGTAGGGGGCGCTTCTAATGAAAAACTGTTTTTT.

This clonotype was picked up a small number of times. This chain joins TRBV4-1 and TRBJ1-5; 9 positions agree with TRBD1. Germline V CDR1 and CDR2: MGHRA, YSYEKL. J gave up 4 bases and V 2 bases, and 6 bases lay outside the gene matches. The CDR3 has 16 residues. The CDR3 coding sequence is TGCGCCAGCAGCCAAATTTCCGGGACAGGGAATCAGCCCCAGCATTTT. Amino acid sequence: CASSQISGTGNQPQHF.

The chain combines TRBV3-1 with TRBJ1-1; TRBD1 is a possible D gene (5 bases). V was cut by 0 bases and J by 7 bases, with 18 bases left in between. The CDR3 contains 16 residues. Germline CDR1 and CDR2: LGHDT and YNNKEL (reference sequence). The CDR3: CASSQDRGWAPCEAFF. CDR3 sequence (DNA): TGTGCCAGCAGCCAAGATCGGGGGTGGGCTCCGTGTGAAGCTTTCTTT. The full variable domain, its missing parts supplied by reference TRBV3-1 and TRBJ1-1, is DTAVSQTPKYLVTQMGNDKSIKCEQNLGHDTMYWYKQDSKKFLKIMFSYNNKELIINETVPNRFSPKSPDKAHLNLHINSLELGDSAVYFCASSQDRGWAPCEAFFGQGTRLTVV.

This clonotype occurred a few times. The chain recombines TRBV27 with TRBJ2-5, with 10 positions matching TRBD1. The CDR3 consists of 15 residues. The germline V gene has CDR1 MNHEY and CDR2 SMNVEV (reference sequence). J lost 5 bases, V lost 4 bases, and 7 bases had no gene match. The CDR3 loop reads CASSWTGGLGETQYF. For the CDR3, the DNA is TGTGCCAGCAGTTGGACAGGGGGATTGGGGGAGACCCAGTACTTC.

In its sample, this clonotype was seen a few times. The gene calls are TRBV3-1 and TRBJ1-5; 9 bases match TRBD1. Germline lookup yields CDR1 LGHDT and CDR2 YNNKEL (reference sequence). The V gene end was trimmed by 4 bases and the J gene end by 6 bases; junction bases not matched to a gene: 7. This CDR3 comprises 15 residues. CDR3 protein: CASSRTGGEGQPQHF. CDR3 sequence (DNA): TGTGCCAGCAGCCGAACAGGGGGCGAGGGTCAGCCCCAGCATTTT.

The chain employs TRBV3-1 and TRBJ1-5; 9 bases are a match to TRBD1. Germline CDR1 is LGHDT and CDR2 is YNNKEL (reference sequence). This CDR3 region has 15 residues. V trimming: 2 bases; J trimming: 7 bases; junction bases outside the gene matches: 6. The CDR3 coding sequence is TGTGCCAGCAGCCAACAGACAGGGGGTAACCAGCCCCAGCATTTT. Its translation: CASSQQTGGNQPQHF. Full variable domain (missing parts from reference TRBV3-1 and TRBJ1-5): DTAVSQTPKYLVTQMGNDKSIKCEQNLGHDTMYWYKQDSKKFLKIMFSYNNKELIINETVPNRFSPKSPDKAHLNLHINSLELGDSAVYFCASSQQTGGNQPQHFGDGTRLSIL.

This clonotype showed up just a few times. The rearrangement uses TRBV12-3 or TRBV12-4 and TRBJ2-7, with D perhaps TRBD1 (5 bases). The CDR3 runs 12 residues. Trimming left V 2 bases short and J 9 bases short, with 11 bases between. DNA for the CDR3: TGTGCCAGCAGTTTAAAGGCACAGGTGCAGTACTTC. It encodes CASSLKAQVQYF.

The chain is built from TRBV12-3 or TRBV12-4 and TRBJ2-2, with D tentatively TRBD2 (6 bases). Trimming cost V 6 bases and J 5 bases, with 19 bases left between them. CDR3 size: 16 residues. Here the CDR3 reads CASSPALAGRTGELFF. The CDR3 nucleotides are TGTGCCAGCAGCCCCGCCTTGGCAGGGAGGACCGGGGAGCTGTTTTTT.

The rearrangement joins TRBV6-5 to TRBJ1-1, with TRBD1 matching 9 bases. The junction had 8 bases not matched to a gene; V was cut back by 2 bases and J by 4 bases. Germline values: CDR1 MNHEY, CDR2 SVGAGI. CDR3 length equals 16 residues. This CDR3 reads CASSYRGQGRGTEAFF. The CDR3 region has the DNA TGTGCCAGCAGTTACCGAGGACAGGGGAGAGGCACTGAAGCTTTCTTT.

Comments on this clonotype: Sequence at one end of the junction differs from germline and may be a read error. The J gene is TRBJ2-1, the V gene TRBV27; either TRBD1 or TRBD2 may fit D (6 bases each). CDR1 is MNHEY and CDR2 is SMNVEV in the germline V gene (reference sequence). The CDR3 is made up of 18 amino acids. CDR3 protein: CATSDWGVGGLFYNEQFF. As DNA, the CDR3 is TGTGCCACCAGTGATTGGGGGGTAGGGGGGCTTTTCTACAATGAGCAGTTCTTC.

The chain employs TRBV2 and TRBJ2-7; D gene uncertain. The V gene's germline CDR1 is SNHLY and CDR2 FYNNEI. The CDR3 consists of 11 residues. Between the trimmed V and J ends, which lost 7 bases and 4 bases, there was a span of 8 bases. The CDR3 sequence: CASTGTYEQYF. CDR3 DNA: TGTGCCAGCACAGGCACGTACGAGCAGTACTTC.